Following are 2 T cell receptor beta chains from one sample sequenced in a study of prognosis after radiotherapy for stage I lung cancer. Amplicons of TCR beta CDR3 were generated from genomic DNA by two-round multiplex PCR. The use of primers specific to each TRBV and TRBJ gene characterized first-round PCR. TCRdb re-derived calls from the multiplex PCR reads in MiXCR, one entry per CDR3 protein. The table lists about 12,000 distinct CDR3 sequences, 54% of them singletons. The sample was PBMCs, taken before or after stereotactic body radiation therapy (not recorded which). The receptors shown here come from a donor aged 50 or older with non-small cell lung cancer.

The CDR3 loop is CASSSAGQEVSIQYF. The CDR3 DNA follows: TGTGCCAGCAGCTCGGCGGGACAGGAAGTGAGCATTCAGTACTTC. The chain couples TRBV7-3 to TRBJ2-4; TRBD1 agrees at 8 bases. The V gene end was trimmed by 4 bases and the J gene end by 9 bases; junction bases not matched to a gene: 11. This CDR3 spans 15 amino acids. Germline CDR1 and CDR2: SGHTA and FQGTGA.

This clonotype was seen ten or more times. The genes are TRBV20-1 and TRBJ1-1, with D uncertain. The V end lost 4 bases, the J end lost 3 bases, and 15 bases lay between the germline ends. This CDR3 is built from 14 residues. Germline V lookup: CDR1 DFQATT, CDR2 SNEGSKA (reference sequence). In nucleotides, the CDR3 is TGCAGTGCTAACGGGCCTACCGTGGACACTGAAGCTTTCTTT. Translated: CSANGPTVDTEAFF.